This entry is about one T cell receptor (beta chain). Its matching antigen is unknown. Tagging with unique molecular identifiers was a feature of the TCR beta cDNA libraries. One entry per CDR3 protein results from TCRdb running MiXCR on the PCR reads. In the table there are about 430,000 distinct CDR3 sequences, roughly 38% of which are singletons. The data are from a study of post-analysis software for immune sequencing data. Study observations and caveats: Five or six TRBV segments, TRBV5-6, TRBV5-1 and TRBV20-1 among them, were found more frequent in patients than controls.

CDR1 is DFQATT, CDR2 SNEGSKA, per germline (reference sequence). This CDR3 region has 16 residues. V was pared by 7 bases and J by 0 bases, with 6 bases of the junction left unmatched. V gene TRBV20-1 combines with J gene TRBJ2-3; 14 nucleotides agree with TRBD2. The receptor was isolated from a girl aged 2-10 years with multiple sclerosis. The sample comprised blood. The CDR3 region is CSVRGLAGASTDTQYF. CDR3 in DNA: TGCAGTGTTCGGGGACTAGCGGGGGCCAGCACAGATACGCAGTATTTT.